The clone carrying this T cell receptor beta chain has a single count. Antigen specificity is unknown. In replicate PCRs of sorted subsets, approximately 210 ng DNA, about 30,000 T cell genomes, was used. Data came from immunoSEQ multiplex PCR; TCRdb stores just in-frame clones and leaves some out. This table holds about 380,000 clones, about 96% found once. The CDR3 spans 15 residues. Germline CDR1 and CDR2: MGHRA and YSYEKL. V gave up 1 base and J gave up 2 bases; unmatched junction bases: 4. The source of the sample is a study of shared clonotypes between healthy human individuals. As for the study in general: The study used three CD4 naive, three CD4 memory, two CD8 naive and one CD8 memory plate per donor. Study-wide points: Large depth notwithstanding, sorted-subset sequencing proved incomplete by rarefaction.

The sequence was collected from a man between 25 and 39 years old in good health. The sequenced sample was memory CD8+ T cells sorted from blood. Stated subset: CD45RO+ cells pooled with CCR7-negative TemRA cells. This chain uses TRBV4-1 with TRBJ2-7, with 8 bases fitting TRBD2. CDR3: CASSQVLAGPYEQYF. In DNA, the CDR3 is TGCGCCAGCAGCCAAGTCCTAGCGGGCCCCTACGAGCAGTACTTC.